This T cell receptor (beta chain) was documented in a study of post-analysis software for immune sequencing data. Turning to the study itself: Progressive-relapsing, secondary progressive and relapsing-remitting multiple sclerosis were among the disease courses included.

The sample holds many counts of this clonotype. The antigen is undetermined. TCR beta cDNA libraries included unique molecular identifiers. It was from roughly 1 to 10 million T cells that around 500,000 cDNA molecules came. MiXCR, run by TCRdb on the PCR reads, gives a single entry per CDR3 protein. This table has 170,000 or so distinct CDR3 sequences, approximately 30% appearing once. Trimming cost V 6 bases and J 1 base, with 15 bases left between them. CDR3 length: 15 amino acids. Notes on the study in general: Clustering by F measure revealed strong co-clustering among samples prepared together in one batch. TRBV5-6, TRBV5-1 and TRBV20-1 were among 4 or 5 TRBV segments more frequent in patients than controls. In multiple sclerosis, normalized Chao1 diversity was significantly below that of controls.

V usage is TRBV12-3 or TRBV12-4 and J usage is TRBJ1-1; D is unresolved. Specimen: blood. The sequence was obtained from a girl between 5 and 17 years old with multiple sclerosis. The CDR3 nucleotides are TGTGCCAGCAGATACCGCCGGGAGGGGAACACTGAAGCTTTCTTT. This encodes CASRYRREGNTEAFF.